The clone carrying this T cell receptor beta chain was detected only once. Germline CDR1 SGHNT, CDR2 YYREEE (reference sequence). With V trimmed by 4 bases and J by 3 bases, 8 bases remained unmatched. The CDR3 is 15 residues long. In the authors' methods: Reference gene primer amplification yielded estimated nucleated cell counts. Method: immunoSEQ multiplex PCR; TCRdb's copy keeps in-frame clones and lacks some. V and J calls and clone size are given by that table; D and trimming were obtained from the DNA. The repertoire consists of about 71,000 clones, with about three quarters occurring once and the leading ten covering around 30%. The data were taken from a study of blood T cell repertoires in COVID-19. Study information: In each case, the material was cDNA or gDNA derived from T cells, B-cell-depleted T cells, or PBMCs.

The sample consisted of peripheral blood. The receptor's source is a woman aged 80 or over with active or convalescent COVID-19. V and J are TRBV5-4 and TRBJ2-3; 7 bases are shared with TRBD1. The CDR3 sequence: CASSPRTGRTDTQYF. CDR3 sequence (DNA): TGTGCCAGCAGCCCGAGGACAGGACGGACAGATACGCAGTATTTT.